What follows are 10 T cell receptor beta chains derived from one specimen sequenced in a study of vaccination effects on CD4 cells after COVID-19. These receptors' antigens are unknown. Expansion with viral peptide pools was applied to antigen-specific CD4+ T cells by the ViraFEST assay prior to sequencing. Cells that had been cultured for about 10 days were the source of isolated CD4+ T cells. Their SARS-CoV-2 infection, verified by PCR, occurred between March and December 2020. Assay used: immunoSEQ multiplex PCR; TCRdb lists only in-frame clones, some missing. The sample yields roughly 45,000 clones, 75% seen once. This specimen consisted of CD4+ T cells from PBMCs cultured with a peptide pool, obtained before COVID-19 vaccination. Every receptor here comes from a human donor who had a prior SARS-CoV-2 infection.

The rearrangement joins TRBV5-1 to TRBJ2-3; no reliable D call. The ends were cut back, 0 bases at V and 7 bases at J, with 6 bases in the middle. Germline CDR1 is SGHRS and CDR2 is YFSETQ. The CDR3 consists of 12 residues. In DNA form, the CDR3 reads TGCGCCAGCAGCTTGGACTTCAATACGCAGTATTTT. Translation: CASSLDFNTQYF.

The rearrangement uses TRBV18 and TRBJ2-7; D remains unclear. V shed 3 bases and J shed 4 bases, with 7 bases lying between them. Germline values: CDR1 KGHSH, CDR2 LQKENI. This CDR3 contains 12 residues. The CDR3 sequence: CASSPLGYEQYF. CDR3 DNA: TGTGCCAGCTCACCCCTCGGTTACGAGCAGTACTTC.

The V gene is TRBV6-1, the J gene TRBJ2-1, with TRBD2 as a possible D gene (5 bases). V shed 2 bases and J shed 10 bases, with 12 bases lying between them. Germline loops: CDR1 MNHNS, CDR2 SASEGT. This CDR3 is 13 amino acids long. Here the CDR3 reads CASSEIDYQEQFF. The CDR3 nucleotides are TGTGCCAGCAGTGAAATCGACTACCAGGAGCAGTTCTTC.

The V call is TRBV5-4, the J call TRBJ2-7, with a tentative D call TRBD1 (6 bases). This CDR3 is built from 15 residues. Deletions cut 4 bases from V and 7 bases from J, with 21 bases between. Germline V CDR1 and CDR2: SGHNT, YYREEE (reference sequence). The CDR3 loop is CASSPGPGVDEEQYF. CDR3 coding DNA: TGTGCCAGCAGCCCCGGTCCAGGGGTGGATGAGGAGCAGTACTTC.

The V call is TRBV24-1, the J call TRBJ2-7; TRBD1 aligns across 7 bases. Germline V lookup: CDR1 KGHDR, CDR2 SFDVKD. V lost 3 bases to trimming and J lost 4 bases; unmatched junction nucleotides: 2. CDR3 size: 13 residues. The CDR3 loop reads CATSDDRAYEQYF. The CDR3 nucleotides read TGTGCCACCAGTGATGACAGGGCGTACGAGCAGTACTTC.

V is TRBV2 and J is TRBJ1-5; 7 positions agree with TRBD1. This CDR3 region has 13 residues. Germline V gene data show CDR1 as SNHLY and CDR2 as FYNNEI. The J segment lost 3 bases and the V segment lost 7 bases, leaving 3 bases of the junction unmatched. The DNA of the CDR3 is TGTGCCAGCACCGACAGGGACAATCAGCCCCAGCATTTT. It translates to CASTDRDNQPQHF.

A few counts support this clone. The rearrangement links TRBV15 to TRBJ1-2, with D possibly being TRBD1 (6 bases). There are 13 residues in the CDR3. The V end lost 3 bases, the J end lost 5 bases, and 10 bases lay between the germline ends. The germline V gene has CDR1 LNHNV and CDR2 YYDKDF (reference sequence). The CDR3 nucleotides are TGTGCCACCAGCAGGGGAACAGGGTATGGCTACACCTTC. It translates to CATSRGTGYGYTF.

The chain uses TRBV4-2 and TRBJ2-7; TRBD2 matches at 9 bases. The CDR3 length is 19 residues. Germline trimming cut 4 bases from V and 2 bases from J; bases unmatched to any gene: 18. Germline lookup yields CDR1 LGHNA and CDR2 YNFKEQ. The CDR3 protein is CASSRLGSSGNQPTYEQYF. CDR3 in DNA: TGTGCCAGCAGCCGGTTAGGTTCTAGCGGGAACCAACCCACCTACGAGCAGTACTTC.

The sample holds a few counts of this clone. The chain couples TRBV28 to TRBJ1-2; tentatively, D is TRBD1 (6 bases). This CDR3 spans 13 amino acids. Looked up from germline, CDR1 is MDHEN and CDR2 is SYDVKM. With 3 bases removed from V and 4 bases from J, the gap between germline ends came to 9 bases. This CDR3 is CASSFGTSYGYTF. CDR3 sequence (DNA): TGTGCCAGCAGTTTCGGGACATCCTATGGCTACACCTTC.

CDR3 bases: TGTGCCAGCAGCTTAGCGGGGACAGGGGGTTTGAATGAGCAGTTCTTC. It is translated as CASSLAGTGGLNEQFF. V gene TRBV7-2 combines with J gene TRBJ2-1, with 11 bases matching TRBD1. The ends lost 0 bases at V and 7 bases at J; junction bases unmatched: 5. The germline V gene has CDR1 SGHTA and CDR2 FQGNSA. CDR3 length: 16 residues.